These 31 T cell receptor beta chains originate from one sample sequenced in a study of T cell responses to AZD1222 COVID-19 vaccine. Sequencing was performed with immunoSEQ multiplex PCR; in TCRdb, only in-frame clones are kept and a portion is missing. The sample lists about 190,000 clones, more than 75% occurring once. Sequences were derived from peripheral blood, sampled on day 0 of AZD1222 vaccination. These receptors were obtained from an adult in good health.

The chain has TRBV2 and TRBJ2-5, with D uncertain. Germline loops: CDR1 SNHLY, CDR2 FYNNEI. This CDR3 comprises 16 residues. Deletions cut 4 bases from V and 0 bases from J, with 15 bases between. CDR3 in amino acids: CASSVVVLVDQETQYF. The CDR3 DNA reads TGTGCCAGCAGTGTAGTTGTCTTGGTAGACCAAGAGACCCAGTACTTC.

CDR3 DNA sequence: TGTGCCAGCAGCCCCCGGGCTGGAGTAGAGACCCAGTACTTC. It specifies CASSPRAGVETQYF. V gene TRBV14 combines with J gene TRBJ2-5; D uncertain. This CDR3 spans 14 amino acids. CDR1 and CDR2 from the germline V gene are SGHDN and FVKESK. Trimming shortened V by 4 bases and J by 4 bases, and 13 bases separated the two germline ends.

The chain couples TRBV28 to TRBJ1-1; tentative D call: TRBD1 (5 bases). V was pared by 8 bases and J by 7 bases, with 11 bases between. CDR3 length: 11 residues. The germline V gene has CDR1 MDHEN and CDR2 SYDVKM. CDR3 residues: CASAGGIEAFF. CDR3 sequence (DNA): TGTGCCAGCGCCGGGGGGATTGAAGCTTTCTTT.

The rearrangement links TRBV5-1 to TRBJ2-7; 11 bases agree with TRBD1. Germline values: CDR1 SGHRS, CDR2 YFSETQ. The CDR3 totals 15 residues. V trimming: 4 bases; J trimming: 3 bases; junction bases outside the gene matches: 6. CDR3 residues: CASSTGTGGFYEQYF. CDR3 coding DNA: TGCGCCAGCAGCACCGGGACAGGGGGTTTCTACGAGCAGTACTTC. Combining the CDR3 with reference TRBV5-1 and TRBJ2-7 gives the whole variable domain KAGVTQTPRYLIKTRGQQVTLSCSPISGHRSVSWYQQTPGQGLQFLFEYFSETQRNKGNFPGRFSGRQFSNSRSEMNVSTLELGDSALYLCASSTGTGGFYEQYFGPGTRLTVT.

The rearrangement joins TRBV12-5 to TRBJ2-7; D is unclear. V was pared by 5 bases and J by 4 bases, with 6 bases between. This CDR3 region has 11 residues. Germline CDR1 reads LGHNT; CDR2 reads FRNRAP. The CDR3 here is CASGTPYEQYF. The CDR3 DNA follows: TGTGCTAGTGGTACCCCGTACGAGCAGTACTTC.

This clone occurred once. The V call is TRBV5-1, the J call TRBJ2-5; no clear D gene. Looked up from germline, CDR1 is SGHRS and CDR2 is YFSETQ. Trimming took 2 bases from V and 1 from J, leaving 6 bases between them. This CDR3 is built from 13 residues. CDR3 sequence reads: CASSLFSQETQYF. The CDR3 DNA reads as TGCGCCAGCAGCTTATTCAGCCAAGAGACCCAGTACTTC.

This chain uses TRBV6-1 with TRBJ1-2, with D possibly TRBD1 on 6 matching bases. The CDR3 length is 15 residues. Trimming took off 2 bases at V and 3 bases at J, with 13 bases between the two ends. CDR1 and CDR2 from the germline V gene are MNHNS and SASEGT. The CDR3 loop is CASSERPAGDYGYTF. The CDR3 coding sequence is TGTGCCAGCAGTGAACGTCCCGCAGGGGACTATGGCTACACCTTC.

The chain combines TRBV11-2 with TRBJ2-1; 10 bases are a match to TRBD2. V lost 7 bases and J lost 8; bases outside the gene matches: 8. This CDR3 is built from 14 residues. Germline assignment: CDR1 SGHAT and CDR2 FQNNGV. DNA of the CDR3: TGTGCCAGCACAGTTAGCGGGGGGTGGGATGAGCAGTTCTTC. This gives the protein CASTVSGGWDEQFF.

The rearrangement joins TRBV18 to TRBJ2-7; no clear D. V was shortened by 0 bases and J by 7 bases, with 7 bases between the two germline ends. The CDR3 has 12 amino acids. Germline CDR1 KGHSH, CDR2 LQKENI. The CDR3 reads CASSPPAGEQYF. CDR3 sequence (DNA): TGTGCCAGCTCACCACCTGCCGGAGAGCAGTACTTC.

The rearrangement joins TRBV28 to TRBJ2-7; 10 nucleotides match TRBD2. The CDR3 sequence is 16 residues long. V lost 6 bases to trimming and J lost 1 base; unmatched junction nucleotides: 9. Germline V gene lookup returns CDR1 MDHEN and CDR2 SYDVKM. CDR3 coding DNA: TGTGCCAGCAGACCGGACAGAGCGGGAGGGTCCTACGAGCAGTACTTC. It specifies CASRPDRAGGSYEQYF.

The chain links TRBV27 to TRBJ2-1; TRBD2 might be the D (5 bases). The V gene's germline CDR1 is MNHEY and CDR2 SMNVEV (reference sequence). Trimming stripped 6 bases from V and 2 bases from J, with 20 bases between. The CDR3 consists of 17 residues. The chain's CDR3 is CASRLDPGLSTYNEQFF. The CDR3 DNA is TGTGCCAGCAGACTAGACCCCGGATTGTCCACCTACAATGAGCAGTTCTTC.

The chain combines TRBV18 with TRBJ1-1, with TRBD1 matching over 7 bases. The length of the CDR3 is 15 residues. V lost 4 bases and J lost 2; bases outside the gene matches: 7. Per germline, CDR1 KGHSH and CDR2 LQKENI. The CDR3 DNA sequence: TGTGCCAGCTCACGTACGGGACAGCCAAACACTGAAGCTTTCTTT. Translated: CASSRTGQPNTEAFF. The variable domain in full, completed from reference TRBV18 and TRBJ1-1, reads NAGVMQNPRHLVRRRGQEARLRCSPMKGHSHVYWYRQLPEEGLKFMVYLQKENIIDESGMPKERFSAEFPKEGPSILRIQQVVRGDSAAYFCASSRTGQPNTEAFFGQGTRLTVV.

This sequence joins TRBV6-5 and TRBJ1-1, with 10 nucleotides matching TRBD1. After removal of 6 bases from V and 5 bases from J, the junction contained 3 bases not matched to a gene. CDR3 length: 13 amino acids. Germline V gene sequence: CDR1 MNHEY, CDR2 SVGAGI. CDR3 bases: TGTGCCAGCAGGCCGGGACAGGGGACTGAAGCTTTCTTT. Encoded protein: CASRPGQGTEAFF.

The J gene is TRBJ2-5, the V gene TRBV5-4; 10 nucleotides align to TRBD1. The CDR3 has 15 residues. V lost 4 bases to trimming and J lost 1 base; unmatched junction nucleotides: 4. Germline V lookup: CDR1 SGHNT, CDR2 YYREEE (reference sequence). The chain's CDR3 is CASSLRDRGQETQYF. The CDR3 nucleotides read TGTGCCAGCAGCCTCCGGGACAGGGGCCAAGAGACCCAGTACTTC.

The gene calls are TRBV9 and TRBJ1-4; TRBD1 matches 7 bases. Looked up from germline, CDR1 is SGDLS and CDR2 is YYNGEE. The V gene end was trimmed by 5 bases and the J gene end by 3 bases; junction bases not matched to a gene: 4. The CDR3 spans 14 residues. DNA for the CDR3: TGTGCCAGCAGTAGGGACAGTTCTAATGAAAAACTGTTTTTT. Translating gives CASSRDSSNEKLFF. The full variable domain, with the rest looked up from reference TRBV9 and TRBJ1-4, is DSGVTQTPKHLITATGQRVTLRCSPRSGDLSVYWYQQSLDQGLQFLIQYYNGEERAKGNILERFSAQQFPDLHSELNLSSLELGDSALYFCASSRDSSNEKLFFGSGTQLSVL.

The chain employs TRBV28 and TRBJ2-7; 7 nucleotides match TRBD1. V lost 4 bases, J lost 4 bases, and 1 base stayed unmatched. The germline gives CDR1 MDHEN, CDR2 SYDVKM. The CDR3 consists of 12 residues. The CDR3 nucleotides read TGTGCCAGCAGTTCGACAGGGTACGAGCAGTACTTC. It is translated as CASSSTGYEQYF.

The genes are TRBV7-9 and TRBJ1-2; D not resolved. The CDR3 is made up of 14 amino acids. Germline-derived CDR1 and CDR2 are SEHNR and FQNEAQ (reference sequence). V gave up 1 base and J gave up 1 base, with 7 bases separating them. DNA of the CDR3: TGTGCCAGCAGCTTAGGGTCCGGTAACTATGGCTACACCTTC. It codes for CASSLGSGNYGYTF.

V usage is TRBV6-5 and J usage is TRBJ2-2; 10 nucleotides agree with TRBD1. After removal of 6 bases from V and 4 bases from J, the junction contained 5 bases not matched to a gene. The CDR3 spans 15 residues. CDR1 is MNHEY and CDR2 is SVGAGI in the germline V gene. For the CDR3, the DNA is TGTGCCAGCAGGTCCGGGACAGGGGTCACCGGGGAGCTGTTTTTT. It specifies CASRSGTGVTGELFF.

V is TRBV29-1 and J is TRBJ2-1, with TRBD2 identical over 9 bases. Trimming cost V 7 bases and J 4 bases; bases outside gene matches: 8. This CDR3 is built from 14 residues. Germline loops: CDR1 SQVTM, CDR2 ANQGSEA. The CDR3 region has the DNA TGCAGCGGGACTACTAGCGGGCTATACAATGAGCAGTTCTTC. Amino acids: CSGTTSGLYNEQFF.

The chain is built from TRBV9 and TRBJ2-7; D perhaps matches TRBD2 (6 bases). The germline V gene has CDR1 SGDLS and CDR2 YYNGEE. The CDR3 contains 14 residues. The ends were cut back, 4 bases at V and 3 bases at J, with 14 bases in the middle. The CDR3 coding sequence is TGTGCCAGCAGCCCGGGGACTGGATACTACGAGCAGTACTTC. It codes for CASSPGTGYYEQYF.

This clone was counted once. V gene TRBV7-8 combines with J gene TRBJ1-5, with 7 nucleotides matching TRBD1. V shed 1 base, J shed 2 bases, and the junction held 5 bases outside the gene matches. CDR1 is SGHVS, CDR2 FQNEAQ, per germline. The CDR3 runs to 16 residues. The CDR3 nucleotides are TGTGCCAGCAGCTTAGGTAGTACAGGGGGCAATCAGCCCCAGCATTTT. This sequence encodes CASSLGSTGGNQPQHF.

In DNA, the CDR3 is TGTGCCAGCAGCCAAGTTTCCGAAGGCTCCTACGAGCAGTACTTC. Residues: CASSQVSEGSYEQYF. The chain recombines TRBV4-2 with TRBJ2-7, with D unresolved. This CDR3 has 15 residues. V was cut by 1 base and J by 0 bases, with 10 bases left in between. Germline lookup yields CDR1 LGHNA and CDR2 YNFKEQ.

The V call is TRBV9, the J call TRBJ2-1; TRBD2 matches 8 bases. V gave up 3 bases and J gave up 0 bases; unmatched junction bases: 5. The CDR3 extends over 16 amino acids. Germline CDR1 SGDLS, CDR2 YYNGEE. CDR3 nucleotides: TGTGCCAGCAGCGGACCAGGGACTAGCTCCTACAATGAGCAGTTCTTC. Translating it yields CASSGPGTSSYNEQFF.

CDR3 sequence reads: CASSEGGLGEKLFF. CDR3 in DNA: TGTGCCAGCAGTGAAGGGGGTCTAGGGGAAAAACTGTTTTTT. V and J are TRBV6-1 and TRBJ1-4; D gene unclear. The CDR3 is 14 residues long. Germline V gives CDR1 MNHNS, CDR2 SASEGT. V lost 1 base, J lost 8 bases, and 11 bases lay in between.

The V call is TRBV5-1, the J call TRBJ2-3; D assignment may be TRBD1 or TRBD2 (6 bases each). This CDR3 has 15 residues. Germline V gene data show CDR1 as SGHRS and CDR2 as YFSETQ. V was shortened by 1 base and J by 4 bases, with 13 bases between the two germline ends. CDR3 sequence reads: CASSLNPGAADTQYF. CDR3 DNA sequence: TGCGCCAGCAGCTTGAACCCGGGGGCGGCAGATACGCAGTATTTT.

This CDR3 reads CASSEEYGGEQYF. CDR3 coding DNA: TGCGCCAGCAGTGAAGAGTACGGCGGCGAGCAGTACTTC. V gene TRBV10-1 combines with J gene TRBJ2-7, with D uncertain. V was clipped by 3 bases and J by 6 bases, with 12 bases between them. The CDR3 totals 13 residues. CDR1 is WNHNN, CDR2 SYGVQD, per germline (reference sequence).

The chain carries TRBV2 and TRBJ2-1, with 11 bases matching TRBD2. This CDR3 contains 15 residues. Germline CDR1 SNHLY, CDR2 FYNNEI. With 6 bases clipped from V and 5 bases from J, the junction kept 6 bases outside the gene matches. The CDR3 DNA follows: TGTGCCAGCAGACTAGCGGGAGAGCCTAACAATGAGCAGTTCTTC. This codes for CASRLAGEPNNEQFF. Complete variable domain (other parts from reference TRBV2 and TRBJ2-1): EPEVTQTPSHQVTQMGQEVILRCVPISNHLYFYWYRQILGQKVEFLVSFYNNEISEKSEIFDDQFSVERPDGSNFTLKIRSTKLEDSAMYFCASRLAGEPNNEQFFGPGTRLTVL.

The chain has TRBV19 and TRBJ2-7, with D perhaps given as TRBD1 or TRBD2 (6 bases each). This CDR3 has 14 residues. Germline values: CDR1 LNHDA, CDR2 SQIVND (reference sequence). Trimming left V 6 bases short and J 7 bases short, with 19 bases between. The CDR3 is CASSLNRGRAEQYF. CDR3 DNA: TGTGCCAGTAGCCTAAACCGGGGGCGCGCAGAGCAGTACTTC.

The CDR3 nucleotides read TGCAGCGTTGTAGACATTATTAACTATGGCTACACCTTC. Amino acid sequence: CSVVDIINYGYTF. The rearrangement joins TRBV29-1 to TRBJ1-2; D is uncertain. The CDR3 is made up of 13 amino acids. V was trimmed by 4 bases and J by 1 base, leaving 10 bases between them. The germline V gene has CDR1 SQVTM and CDR2 ANQGSEA. Full variable domain (outside the CDR3, taken from reference TRBV29-1 and TRBJ1-2): SAVISQKPSRDICQRGTSLTIQCQVDSQVTMMFWYRQQPGQSLTLIATANQGSEATYESGFVIDKFPISRPNLTFSTLTVSNMSPEDSSIYLCSVVDIINYGYTFGSGTRLTVV.

The chain has TRBV9 and TRBJ2-1, with 10 nucleotides matching TRBD2. The CDR3 has 15 residues. V was clipped by 2 bases and J by 9 bases; unmatched bases: 8. Germline lookup yields CDR1 SGDLS and CDR2 YYNGEE. The CDR3 bases are TGTGCCAGCAGCGTTGAGCGGGGGGGCCTGGGTGAGCAGTTCTTC. Its protein is CASSVERGGLGEQFF.

This chain joins TRBV28 and TRBJ2-7; the D gene could be TRBD1 or TRBD2 (5 bases each). The length of the CDR3 is 15 residues. The ends were cut back, 2 bases at V and 2 bases at J, with 13 bases in the middle. Germline V lookup: CDR1 MDHEN, CDR2 SYDVKM. The CDR3 region has the DNA TGTGCCAGCAGTTTAGGGCCGGGGCGGCCCTACGAGCAGTACTTC. Encoded protein: CASSLGPGRPYEQYF.